This T cell receptor beta chain was captured in a study of blood T cell repertoires in COVID-19. The repertoire was sequenced with immunoSEQ multiplex PCR; TCRdb's copy has only in-frame clones and lacks some. The sample holds about 52,000 clones, approximately 85% seen once. This clone came up once. V lost 3 bases, J lost 3 bases, and 3 bases lay in between. The CDR3 is made up of 11 amino acids. CDR1 is KGHSY and CDR2 is FQNENV in the germline V gene. The sequence was obtained from a woman of 80 years or more with COVID-19, enrolled during active disease. Sequenced material: peripheral blood. This chain links TRBV16 with TRBJ2-7, with D hard to call. The CDR3 DNA follows: TGTGCCAGCAGCCATAACTACGAGCAGTACTTC. The encoded protein is CASSHNYEQYF.